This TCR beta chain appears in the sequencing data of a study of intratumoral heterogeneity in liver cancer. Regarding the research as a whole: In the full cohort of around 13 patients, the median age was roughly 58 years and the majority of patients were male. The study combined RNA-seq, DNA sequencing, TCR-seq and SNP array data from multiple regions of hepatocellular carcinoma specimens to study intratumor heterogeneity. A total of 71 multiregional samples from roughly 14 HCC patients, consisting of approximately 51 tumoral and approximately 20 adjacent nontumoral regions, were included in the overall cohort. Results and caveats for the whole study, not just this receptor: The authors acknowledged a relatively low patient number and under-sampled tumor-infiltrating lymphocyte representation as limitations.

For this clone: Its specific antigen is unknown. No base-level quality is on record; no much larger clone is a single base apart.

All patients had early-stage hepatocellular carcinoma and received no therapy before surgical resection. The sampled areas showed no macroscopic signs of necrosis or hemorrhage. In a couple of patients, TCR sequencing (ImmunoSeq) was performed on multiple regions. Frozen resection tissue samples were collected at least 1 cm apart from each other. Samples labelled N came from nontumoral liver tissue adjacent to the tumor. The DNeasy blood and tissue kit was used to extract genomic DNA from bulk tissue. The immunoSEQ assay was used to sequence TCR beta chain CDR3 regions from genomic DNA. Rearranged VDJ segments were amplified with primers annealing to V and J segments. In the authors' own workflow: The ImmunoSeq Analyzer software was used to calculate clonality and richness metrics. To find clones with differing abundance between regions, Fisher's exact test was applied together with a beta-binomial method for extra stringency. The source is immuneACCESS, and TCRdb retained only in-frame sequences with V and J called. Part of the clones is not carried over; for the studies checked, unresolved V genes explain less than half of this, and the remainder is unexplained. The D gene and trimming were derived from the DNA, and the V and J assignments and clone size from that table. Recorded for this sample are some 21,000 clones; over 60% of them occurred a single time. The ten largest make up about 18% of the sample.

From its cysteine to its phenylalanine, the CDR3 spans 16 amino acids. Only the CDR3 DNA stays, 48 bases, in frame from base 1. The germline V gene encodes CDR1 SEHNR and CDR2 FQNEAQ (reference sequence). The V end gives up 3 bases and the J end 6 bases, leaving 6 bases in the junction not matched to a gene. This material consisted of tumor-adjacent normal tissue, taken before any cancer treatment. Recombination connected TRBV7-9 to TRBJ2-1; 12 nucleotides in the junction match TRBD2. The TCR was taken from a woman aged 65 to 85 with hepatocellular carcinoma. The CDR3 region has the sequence CASSFTTSGRGNEQFF. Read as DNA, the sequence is TGTGCCAGCAGCTTCACGACTAGCGGGAGAGGCAATGAGCAGTTCTTC.